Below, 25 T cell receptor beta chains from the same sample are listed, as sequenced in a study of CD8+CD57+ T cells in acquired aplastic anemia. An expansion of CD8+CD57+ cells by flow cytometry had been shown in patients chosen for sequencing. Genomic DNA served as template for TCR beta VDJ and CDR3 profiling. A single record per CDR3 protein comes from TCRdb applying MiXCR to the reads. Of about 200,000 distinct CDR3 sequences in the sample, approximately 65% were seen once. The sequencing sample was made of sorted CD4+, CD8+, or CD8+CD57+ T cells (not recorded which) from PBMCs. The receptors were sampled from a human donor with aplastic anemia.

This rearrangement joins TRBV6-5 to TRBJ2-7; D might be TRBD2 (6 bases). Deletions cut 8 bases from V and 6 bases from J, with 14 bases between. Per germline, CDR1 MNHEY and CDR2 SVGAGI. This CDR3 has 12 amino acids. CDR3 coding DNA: TGTGCCAGCCGACACGGGGGTAGCGAGCAGTACTTC. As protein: CASRHGGSEQYF.

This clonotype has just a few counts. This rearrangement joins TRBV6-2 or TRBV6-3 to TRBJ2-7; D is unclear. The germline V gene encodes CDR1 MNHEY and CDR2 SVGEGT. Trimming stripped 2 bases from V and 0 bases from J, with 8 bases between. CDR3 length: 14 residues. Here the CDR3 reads CASSYRASSYEQYF. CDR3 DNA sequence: TGTGCCAGCAGTTACAGGGCGAGCTCCTACGAGCAGTACTTC.

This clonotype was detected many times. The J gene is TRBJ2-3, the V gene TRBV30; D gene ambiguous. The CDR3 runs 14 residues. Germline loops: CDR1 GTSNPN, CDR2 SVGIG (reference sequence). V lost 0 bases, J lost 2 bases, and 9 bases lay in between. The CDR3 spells CAWSVLLPTDTQYF. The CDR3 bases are TGTGCCTGGAGTGTACTATTACCCACAGATACGCAGTATTTT.

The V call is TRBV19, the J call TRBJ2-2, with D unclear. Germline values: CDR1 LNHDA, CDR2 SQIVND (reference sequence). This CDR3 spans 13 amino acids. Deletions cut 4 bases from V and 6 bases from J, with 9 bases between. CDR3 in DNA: TGTGCCAGTAGTACCAGTGTGGCCGGGGAGCTGTTTTTT. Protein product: CASSTSVAGELFF.

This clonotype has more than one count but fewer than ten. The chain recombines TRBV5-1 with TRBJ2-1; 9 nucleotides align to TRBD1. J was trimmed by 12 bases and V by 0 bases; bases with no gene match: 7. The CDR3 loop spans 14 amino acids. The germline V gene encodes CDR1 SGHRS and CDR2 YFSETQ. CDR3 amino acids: CASSLGGTGIGQFF. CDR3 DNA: TGCGCCAGCAGCTTGGGGGGGACAGGGATCGGGCAGTTCTTC.

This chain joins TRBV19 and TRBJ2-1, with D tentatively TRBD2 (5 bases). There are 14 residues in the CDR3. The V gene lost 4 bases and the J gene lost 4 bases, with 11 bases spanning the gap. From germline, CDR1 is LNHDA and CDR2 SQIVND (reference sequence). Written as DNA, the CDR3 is TGTGCCAGTAGTACAAAACGGGGTTACAATGAGCAGTTCTTC. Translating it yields CASSTKRGYNEQFF. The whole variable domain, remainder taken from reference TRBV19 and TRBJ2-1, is DGGITQSPKYLFRKEGQNVTLSCEQNLNHDAMYWYRQDPGQGLRLIYYSQIVNDFQKGDIAEGYSVSREKKESFPLTVTSAQKNPTAFYLCASSTKRGYNEQFFGPGTRLTVL.

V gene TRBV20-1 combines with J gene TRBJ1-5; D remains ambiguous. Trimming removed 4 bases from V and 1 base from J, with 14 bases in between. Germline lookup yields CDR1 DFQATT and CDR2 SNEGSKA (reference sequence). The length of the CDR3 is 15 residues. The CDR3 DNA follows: TGCAGTGCTAATGCTCACGGAGTGAGCAATCAGCCCCAGCATTTT. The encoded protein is CSANAHGVSNQPQHF.

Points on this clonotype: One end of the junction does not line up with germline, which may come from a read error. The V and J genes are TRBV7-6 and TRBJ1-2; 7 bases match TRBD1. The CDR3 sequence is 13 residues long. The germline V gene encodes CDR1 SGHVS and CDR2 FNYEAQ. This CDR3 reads CASSLGDRYDYTF. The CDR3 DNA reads TGTGCCAGCAGCTTAGGGGACAGATATGACTACACCTTC. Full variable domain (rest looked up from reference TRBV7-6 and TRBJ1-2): GAGVSQSPRYKVTKRGQDVALRCDPISGHVSLYWYRQALGQGPEFLTYFNYEAQQDKSGLPNDRFSAERPEGSISTLTIQRTEQRDSAMYRCASSLGDRYDYTFGSGTRLTVV.

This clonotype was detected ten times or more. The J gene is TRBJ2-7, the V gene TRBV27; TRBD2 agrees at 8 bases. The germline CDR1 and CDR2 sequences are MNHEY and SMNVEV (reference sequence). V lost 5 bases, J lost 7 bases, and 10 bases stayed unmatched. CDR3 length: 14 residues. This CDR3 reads CASSPGGALGEQYF. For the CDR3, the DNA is TGTGCCAGCAGTCCCGGGGGGGCCCTAGGGGAGCAGTACTTC.

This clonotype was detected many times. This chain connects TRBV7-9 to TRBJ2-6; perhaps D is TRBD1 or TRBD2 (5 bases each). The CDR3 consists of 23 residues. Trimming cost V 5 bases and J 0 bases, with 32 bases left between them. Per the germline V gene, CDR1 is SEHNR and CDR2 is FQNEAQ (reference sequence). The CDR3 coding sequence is TGTGCCAGCAGCGCGAGCGCAGGCACAGTCGGGACCCGGTACGACTCTGGGGCCAACGTCCTGACTTTC. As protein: CASSASAGTVGTRYDSGANVLTF.

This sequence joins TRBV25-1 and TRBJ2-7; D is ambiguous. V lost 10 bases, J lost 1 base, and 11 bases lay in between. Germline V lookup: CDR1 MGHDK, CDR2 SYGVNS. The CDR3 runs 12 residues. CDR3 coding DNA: TGTGCCACCGGCACGAGGTCCTACGAGCAGTACTTC. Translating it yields CATGTRSYEQYF.

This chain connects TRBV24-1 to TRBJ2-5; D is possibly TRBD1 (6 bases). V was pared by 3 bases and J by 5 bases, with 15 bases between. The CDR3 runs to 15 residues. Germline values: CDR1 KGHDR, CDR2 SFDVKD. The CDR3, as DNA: TGTGCCACCAGTGATCCATCACAGGGAAGGGAGACCCAGTACTTC. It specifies CATSDPSQGRETQYF.

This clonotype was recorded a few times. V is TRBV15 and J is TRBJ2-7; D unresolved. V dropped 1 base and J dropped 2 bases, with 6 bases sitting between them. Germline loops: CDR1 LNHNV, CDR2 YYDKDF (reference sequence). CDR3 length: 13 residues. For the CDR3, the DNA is TGTGCCACCAGCAGAGGGCTAGCCTACGAGCAGTACTTC. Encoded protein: CATSRGLAYEQYF. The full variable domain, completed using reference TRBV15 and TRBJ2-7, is DAMVIQNPRYQVTQFGKPVTLSCSQTLNHNVMYWYQQKSSQAPKLLFHYYDKDFNNEADTPDNFQSRRPNTSFCFLDIRSPGLGDTAMYLCATSRGLAYEQYFGPGTRLTVT.

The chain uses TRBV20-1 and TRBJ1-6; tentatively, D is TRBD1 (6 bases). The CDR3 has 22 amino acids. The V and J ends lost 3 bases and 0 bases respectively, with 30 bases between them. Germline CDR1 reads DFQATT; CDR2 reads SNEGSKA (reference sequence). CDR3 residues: CSARGLRQALNFTSSYNSPLHF. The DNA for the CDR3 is TGCAGTGCTAGGGGGCTTCGACAGGCCCTGAATTTTACGAGCTCCTATAATTCACCCCTCCACTTT.

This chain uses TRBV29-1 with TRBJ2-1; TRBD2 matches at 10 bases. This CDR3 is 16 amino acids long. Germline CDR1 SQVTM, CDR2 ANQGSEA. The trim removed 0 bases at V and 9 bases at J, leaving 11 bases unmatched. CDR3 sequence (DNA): TGCAGCGTTGAAGATATGGTAGCGGGAGGTCGAGTTGAGCAGTTCTTC. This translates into CSVEDMVAGGRVEQFF.

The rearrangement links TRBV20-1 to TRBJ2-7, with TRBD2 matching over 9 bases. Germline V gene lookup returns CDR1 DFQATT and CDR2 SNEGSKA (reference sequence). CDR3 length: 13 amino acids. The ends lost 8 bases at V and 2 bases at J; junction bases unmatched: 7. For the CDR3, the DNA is TGCAGTTGCAGGACTAGCGAGACCTACGAGCAGTACTTC. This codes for CSCRTSETYEQYF.

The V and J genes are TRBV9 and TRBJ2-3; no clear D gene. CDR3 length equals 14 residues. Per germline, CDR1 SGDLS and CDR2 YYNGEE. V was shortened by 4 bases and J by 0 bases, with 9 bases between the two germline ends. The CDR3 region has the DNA TGTGCCAGCAGCCCTACTTCTAGCACAGATACGCAGTATTTT. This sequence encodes CASSPTSSTDTQYF.

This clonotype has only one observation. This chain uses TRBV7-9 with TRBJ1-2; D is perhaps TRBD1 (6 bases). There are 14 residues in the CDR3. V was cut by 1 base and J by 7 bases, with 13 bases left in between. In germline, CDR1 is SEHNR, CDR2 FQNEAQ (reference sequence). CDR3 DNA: TGTGCCAGCAGCTTAGGACGGGGGGCCGGTGGCTACACCTTC. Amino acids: CASSLGRGAGGYTF.

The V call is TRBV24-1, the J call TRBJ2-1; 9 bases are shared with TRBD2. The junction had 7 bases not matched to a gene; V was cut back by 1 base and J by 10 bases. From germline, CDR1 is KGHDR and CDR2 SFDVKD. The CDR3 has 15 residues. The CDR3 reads CATSDLRRAGGEQFF. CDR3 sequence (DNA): TGTGCCACCAGTGATTTACGGCGGGCGGGGGGGGAGCAGTTCTTC.

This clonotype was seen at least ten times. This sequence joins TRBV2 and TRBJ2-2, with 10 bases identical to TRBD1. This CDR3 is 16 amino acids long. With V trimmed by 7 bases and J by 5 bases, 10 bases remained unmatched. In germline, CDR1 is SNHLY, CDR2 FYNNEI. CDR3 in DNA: TGTGCCAGCATCCCGACAGGGGGCGAGAGGACCGGGGAGCTGTTTTTT. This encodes CASIPTGGERTGELFF.

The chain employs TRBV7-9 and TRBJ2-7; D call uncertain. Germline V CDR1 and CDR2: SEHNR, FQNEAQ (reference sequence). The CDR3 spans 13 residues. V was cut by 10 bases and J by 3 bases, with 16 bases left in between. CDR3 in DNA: TGTGCCACCCAGCTAAGAAACGGCTACGAGCAGTACTTC. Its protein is CATQLRNGYEQYF.

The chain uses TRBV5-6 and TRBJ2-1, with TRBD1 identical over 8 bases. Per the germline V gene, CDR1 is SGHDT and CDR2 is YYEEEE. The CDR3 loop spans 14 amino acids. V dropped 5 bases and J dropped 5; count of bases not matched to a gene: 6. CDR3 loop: CASSGLTGDNEQFF. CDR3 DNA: TGTGCCAGCAGTGGCCTGACAGGGGACAATGAGCAGTTCTTC.

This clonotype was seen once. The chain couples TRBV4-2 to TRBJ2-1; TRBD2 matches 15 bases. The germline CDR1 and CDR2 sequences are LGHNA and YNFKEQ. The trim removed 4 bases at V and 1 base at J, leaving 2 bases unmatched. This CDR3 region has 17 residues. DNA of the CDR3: TGTGCCAGCAGCCCTGGGACTAGCGGGAGGTCCTACAATGAGCAGTTCTTC. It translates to CASSPGTSGRSYNEQFF.

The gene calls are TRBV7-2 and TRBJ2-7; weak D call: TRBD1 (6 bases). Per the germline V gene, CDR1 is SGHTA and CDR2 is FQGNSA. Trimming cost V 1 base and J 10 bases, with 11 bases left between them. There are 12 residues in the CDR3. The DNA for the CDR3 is TGTGCCAGCAGCTTAGATGGGGGCGGACAGTACTTC. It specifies CASSLDGGGQYF.

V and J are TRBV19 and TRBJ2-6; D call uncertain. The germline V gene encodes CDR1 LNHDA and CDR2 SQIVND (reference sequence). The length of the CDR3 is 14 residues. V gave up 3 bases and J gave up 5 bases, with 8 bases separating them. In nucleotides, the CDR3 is TGTGCCAGTAGTATGGGCCTCTGGGCCAACGTCCTGACTTTC. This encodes CASSMGLWANVLTF.